Below are 16 T cell receptor beta chains sequenced from a single sample in a study of blood T cell repertoires in COVID-19. Only in-frame clones appear in the TCRdb table, and some are missing; sequencing was by immunoSEQ multiplex PCR. The data contain approximately 530,000 clones, around 90% of them singletons. The sequenced sample consisted of peripheral blood. These receptors originate from a woman in her forties or fifties with COVID-19, enrolled during active disease.

The V call is TRBV6-4, the J call TRBJ1-1, with a weak D call TRBD1 (5 bases). Germline CDR1 is MRHNA and CDR2 is SNTAGT. The CDR3 has 14 residues. Trimming left V 0 bases short and J 4 bases short, with 9 bases between. CDR3 nucleotides: TGTGCCAGCAGTGACTCCAGCAGGGCCACTGAAGCTTTCTTT. Its protein product is CASSDSSRATEAFF.

This chain uses TRBV6-5 with TRBJ1-1, with a tentative D call TRBD1 (5 bases). Between the trimmed V and J ends, which lost 1 base and 1 base, there was a span of 10 bases. The germline gives CDR1 MNHEY, CDR2 SVGAGI. The CDR3 length is 15 residues. This CDR3 is CASSYFGTRNTEAFF. For the CDR3, the DNA is TGTGCCAGCAGTTACTTCGGGACTCGGAACACTGAAGCTTTCTTT.

As for this clone: Distinct nucleotide sequences in the sample also encode this CDR3. This chain links TRBV6-1 with TRBJ1-5, with D uncertain. CDR1 and CDR2 from the germline V gene are MNHNS and SASEGT. The CDR3 covers 13 residues. Deletions cut 0 bases from V and 6 bases from J, with 6 bases between. CDR3 nucleotide sequence: TGTGCCAGCAGTGAAGCGCGTGGTCAGCCCCAGCATTTT. Protein sequence: CASSEARGQPQHF.

The J gene is TRBJ2-2, the V gene TRBV5-1; TRBD2 aligns across 8 bases. The germline V gene has CDR1 SGHRS and CDR2 YFSETQ. Unmatched junction bases numbered 7, after V lost 5 bases and J lost 4 bases. The CDR3 has 15 residues. CDR3 residues: CASRTGTRGTGELFF. The CDR3 DNA is TGCGCCAGCAGAACCGGGACTAGAGGCACCGGGGAGCTGTTTTTT.

This clone was detected only a few times. The chain recombines TRBV7-2 with TRBJ1-3; tentatively, D is TRBD1 (5 bases). Between the trimmed V and J ends, which lost 2 bases and 10 bases, there was a span of 12 bases. Per germline, CDR1 SGHTA and CDR2 FQGNSA. The CDR3 runs to 13 residues. The DNA for the CDR3 is TGTGCCAGCAGCTTAATCAAAGGGGAAACCATATATTTT. Translated, it gives CASSLIKGETIYF.

V and J are TRBV5-4 and TRBJ1-3, with D unresolved. Trimming left V 2 bases short and J 2 bases short, with 14 bases between. The CDR3 has 16 residues. Germline V gene data show CDR1 as SGHNT and CDR2 as YYREEE (reference sequence). The CDR3 bases are TGTGCCAGCAGCTTCCAGGAGGGTCCCCCTGGAAACACCATATATTTT. Its protein is CASSFQEGPPGNTIYF.

V usage is TRBV6-1 and J usage is TRBJ2-7; D is possibly TRBD1 (5 bases). The germline V gene encodes CDR1 MNHNS and CDR2 SASEGT. V lost 1 base to trimming and J lost 7 bases, with 17 bases between them. The CDR3 extends over 15 amino acids. The CDR3 nucleotides are TGTGCCAGCAGTGAAGGAGGACACAGTACCGAGGAGCAGTACTTC. Residues: CASSEGGHSTEEQYF.

The rearrangement links TRBV20-1 to TRBJ2-1, with D possibly being TRBD2 (7 bases). Germline CDR1 is DFQATT and CDR2 is SNEGSKA (reference sequence). This CDR3 has 14 amino acids. Trimming removed 3 bases at V and 5 bases at J, with 14 bases between. CDR3 sequence reads: CSASMRGRNNEQFF. The CDR3 nucleotides read TGCAGTGCTAGTATGCGGGGGCGTAACAATGAGCAGTTCTTC.

The gene calls are TRBV18 and TRBJ1-4; D gene uncertain. The germline CDR1 and CDR2 sequences are KGHSH and LQKENI. This CDR3 comprises 15 residues. V lost 3 bases to trimming and J lost 6 bases, with 14 bases between them. The CDR3 DNA reads as TGTGCCAGCTCACCCCGGGCGACTAACGATGAAAAACTGTTTTTT. This sequence encodes CASSPRATNDEKLFF.

A note on this clone: Being one base from a much bigger clone, this may be a read error. Other DNA variants within this sample encode the same CDR3. The chain employs TRBV5-5 and TRBJ2-5; D possibly corresponds to TRBD1 (6 bases). CDR1 is SGHKS and CDR2 is YYEKEE in the germline V gene (reference sequence). The CDR3 is 12 amino acids. The V end lost 4 bases, the J end lost 5 bases, and 9 bases lay between the germline ends. This CDR3 reads CASSLGAETQYF. The CDR3 region has the DNA TGTGCCAGCAGCCTGGGGGCGGAGACCCAGTACTTC.

The V call is TRBV5-1, the J call TRBJ1-2; D is unclear. Germline-derived CDR1 and CDR2 are SGHRS and YFSETQ. The V gene lost 4 bases and the J gene lost 3 bases, with 7 bases spanning the gap. This CDR3 comprises 12 residues. This CDR3 reads CASSRDHYGYTF. The DNA for the CDR3 is TGCGCCAGCAGCCGGGATCACTATGGCTACACCTTC.

The rearrangement uses TRBV6-5 and TRBJ1-2; 8 positions agree with TRBD1. The germline V gene has CDR1 MNHEY and CDR2 SVGAGI. V was clipped by 8 bases and J by 4 bases; unmatched bases: 12. The CDR3 is 15 amino acids. DNA for the CDR3: TGTGCCAGCTATGACCAGGGGGACAGGATCTATGGCTACACCTTC. It specifies CASYDQGDRIYGYTF.

This clone has more than one count but fewer than ten. The chain uses TRBV12-5 and TRBJ1-5, with 7 bases lining up with TRBD1. The germline V gene has CDR1 LGHNT and CDR2 FRNRAP. The V and J ends lost 7 bases and 3 bases, in that order; junction bases with no gene match: 6. The length of the CDR3 is 14 residues. CDR3 amino acids: CASVGTAANQPQHF. The CDR3 DNA reads as TGTGCTAGTGTCGGGACAGCGGCCAATCAGCCCCAGCATTTT. The variable domain in full, with the rest retrieved from reference TRBV12-5 and TRBJ1-5, is DARVTQTPRHKVTEMGQEVTMRCQPILGHNTVFWYRQTMMQGLELLAYFRNRAPLDDSGMPKDRFSAEMPDATLATLKIQPSEPRDSAVYFCASVGTAANQPQHFGDGTRLSIL.

The gene calls are TRBV14 and TRBJ1-1, with D possibly being TRBD1 (5 bases). The CDR3 runs 12 residues. In germline, CDR1 is SGHDN, CDR2 FVKESK. The germline V and J ends were trimmed by 1 base and 9 bases, with 9 bases remaining between them. CDR3 sequence: CASSQVGLKAFF. The CDR3 coding sequence is TGTGCCAGCAGCCAAGTGGGACTAAAAGCTTTCTTT.

V is TRBV5-1 and J is TRBJ1-1, with D possibly being TRBD1 (6 bases). Trimming pared 0 bases from V and 8 bases from J, leaving 8 bases between. CDR3 length equals 12 residues. CDR1 and CDR2 from the germline V gene are SGHRS and YFSETQ. The CDR3 sequence: CASSLGQAEAFF. DNA of the CDR3: TGCGCCAGCAGCTTGGGACAGGCCGAAGCTTTCTTT.

V and J are TRBV27 and TRBJ2-3; TRBD2 aligns across 13 bases. With 5 bases clipped from V and 3 bases from J, the junction kept 8 bases outside the gene matches. The CDR3 spans 17 residues. From germline, CDR1 is MNHEY and CDR2 SMNVEV (reference sequence). The CDR3: CASSASLAGGPTDTQYF. The CDR3 nucleotides are TGTGCCAGCAGTGCCTCACTAGCGGGGGGGCCGACAGATACGCAGTATTTT.